The 23 T cell receptor beta chains reported below all come from one sample, sequenced in a study of T cell repertoires in cytomegalovirus infection. MiXCR was run by TCRdb on the reads, yielding one entry per CDR3 protein. The repertoire holds roughly 630,000 distinct CDR3 sequences, 20% to 25% seen once, with 8% in the top ten. Material for sequencing was CD8+ T cells from PBMCs. The receptors were sampled from a human donor in good health (CMV status not recorded). Some clones in this sample may be carry-over from other donors' samples.

The rearrangement links TRBV6-1 to TRBJ2-1, with D perhaps TRBD1 (5 bases). Germline loops: CDR1 MNHNS, CDR2 SASEGT. V was shortened by 8 bases and J by 10 bases, with 21 bases between the two germline ends. The CDR3 is 14 residues long. As DNA, the CDR3 is TGTGCCAGCGCAGGGAAGTATGATCAATTGGAGCAGTTCTTC. As protein: CASAGKYDQLEQFF.

In its sample, this clonotype was seen a few times. A much larger clone lies a single base off, so this may be a read error. The chain carries TRBV7-8 and TRBJ1-1; D is unresolved. Germline loops: CDR1 SGHVS, CDR2 FQNEAQ. CDR3 length: 13 residues. CDR3 sequence: CANSSPANTEAFF. The CDR3 region has the DNA TGTGCCAACAGCTCCCCAGCGAACACTGAAGCTTTCTTT.

This chain uses TRBV25-1 with TRBJ2-6; D is unclear. Germline CDR1 is MGHDK and CDR2 is SYGVNS. Trimming pared 1 base from V and 0 bases from J, leaving 7 bases between. There are 16 residues in the CDR3. CDR3 sequence reads: CASSESVLSGANVLTF. Here the CDR3 DNA reads TGTGCCAGCAGTGAATCTGTACTCTCTGGGGCCAACGTCCTGACTTTC.

This clonotype was counted ten times or more. The chain has TRBV7-8 and TRBJ1-1, with TRBD1 identical over 7 bases. V lost 1 base, J lost 4 bases, and 12 bases stayed unmatched. CDR1 is SGHVS and CDR2 is FQNEAQ in the germline V gene. The length of the CDR3 is 17 residues. Written as DNA, the CDR3 is TGTGCCAGCAGCTTAGAAGTCAGGGGGAGGTGGGGCACTGAAGCTTTCTTT. Protein product: CASSLEVRGRWGTEAFF.

This chain uses TRBV20-1 with TRBJ1-5; D may be TRBD1 (6 bases). The CDR3 consists of 13 residues. With 4 bases removed from V and 3 bases from J, the gap between germline ends came to 10 bases. Germline CDR1 and CDR2: DFQATT and SNEGSKA (reference sequence). Here the CDR3 reads CSAKDSYNQPQHF. As DNA, the CDR3 is TGCAGTGCTAAGGACAGCTACAATCAGCCCCAGCATTTT.

This clonotype was seen a few times. The J gene is TRBJ2-1, the V gene TRBV5-4; the match to TRBD2 covers 10 bases. This CDR3 comprises 15 residues. Germline-derived CDR1 and CDR2 are SGHNT and YYREEE (reference sequence). V trimming: 5 bases; J trimming: 7 bases; junction bases outside the gene matches: 9. CDR3 loop: CASRMSGGAANEQFF. CDR3 nucleotides: TGTGCCAGCAGGATGAGCGGGGGGGCGGCGAATGAGCAGTTCTTC.

The CDR3 nucleotides are TGCAGTGCTAGAGATAGGGCAGCGGACCAGCCCCAGCATTTT. Translating it yields CSARDRAADQPQHF. The V gene is TRBV20-1, the J gene TRBJ1-5; D not resolved. Germline CDR1 DFQATT, CDR2 SNEGSKA (reference sequence). Trimming shortened V by 0 bases and J by 7 bases, and 13 bases separated the two germline ends. The CDR3 is 14 amino acids.

This clonotype came up a few times. The chain has TRBV7-8 and TRBJ1-2; no reliable D call. Germline-derived CDR1 and CDR2 are SGHVS and FQNEAQ. The CDR3 length is 15 residues. Trimming cost V 0 bases and J 5 bases, with 13 bases left between them. Here the CDR3 reads CASSLADRWGYGYTF. The CDR3 coding sequence is TGTGCCAGCAGCTTAGCGGACCGGTGGGGATATGGCTACACCTTC.

The chain carries TRBV19 and TRBJ1-5; perhaps TRBD1 as D (5 bases). The CDR3 runs to 15 residues. From germline, CDR1 is LNHDA and CDR2 SQIVND (reference sequence). Between the trimmed V and J ends, which lost 7 bases and 4 bases, there was a span of 17 bases. The CDR3 loop reads CASNSLGTVNQPQHF. The DNA of the CDR3 is TGTGCCAGTAATAGTTTAGGGACTGTTAATCAGCCCCAGCATTTT.

This clonotype was seen a few times. The V gene is TRBV6-2 or TRBV6-3, the J gene TRBJ1-1; possibly TRBD1 for D (5 bases). Germline V gives CDR1 MNHEY, CDR2 SVGEGT. The CDR3 runs 15 residues. V was trimmed by 2 bases and J by 2 bases, leaving 12 bases between them. Here the CDR3 reads CASSYPWDLNTEAFF. In nucleotides, the CDR3 is TGTGCCAGCAGTTACCCCTGGGACCTTAACACTGAAGCTTTCTTT.

V and J are TRBV7-6 and TRBJ1-1; no clear D gene. CDR3 length: 13 residues. Per germline, CDR1 SGHVS and CDR2 FNYEAQ. V was shortened by 0 bases and J by 7 bases, with 9 bases between the two germline ends. The CDR3 DNA follows: TGTGCCAGCAGCTTAGCGGAACAGTTTGAAGCTTTCTTT. Translation: CASSLAEQFEAFF. Together with reference TRBV7-6 and TRBJ1-1, the CDR3 gives the full variable domain: GAGVSQSPRYKVTKRGQDVALRCDPISGHVSLYWYRQALGQGPEFLTYFNYEAQQDKSGLPNDRFSAERPEGSISTLTIQRTEQRDSAMYRCASSLAEQFEAFFGQGTRLTVV.

A word on this clonotype: At one boundary the junction diverges from the germline segment, which might be a read error. The rearrangement links TRBV7-4 to TRBJ1-1, with no clear D. Germline V gene sequence: CDR1 SGHVT, CDR2 SQSDAQ. The CDR3 spans 12 residues. The DNA for the CDR3 is TGTGCCGGCAGCCCGGGATTGATTGAAGCTTTCTTT. Protein: CAGSPGLIEAFF.

This clonotype occurred a few times. The chain carries TRBV11-2 and TRBJ1-2, with TRBD1 identical over 8 bases. V was pared by 0 bases and J by 7 bases, with 7 bases of the junction left unmatched. This CDR3 has 15 amino acids. Germline CDR1 is SGHAT and CDR2 is FQNNGV. CDR3 coding DNA: TGTGCCAGCAGCTTAGAGGGCGCAGGGGGCGCTGGCTACACCTTC. Amino acid sequence: CASSLEGAGGAGYTF. Full variable domain (remainder filled in from reference TRBV11-2 and TRBJ1-2): EAGVAQSPRYKIIEKRQSVAFWCNPISGHATLYWYQQILGQGPKLLIQFQNNGVVDDSQLPKDRFSAERLKGVDSTLKIQPAKLEDSAVYLCASSLEGAGGAGYTFGSGTRLTVV.

This clonotype was seen once. A single base separates this from a much larger clone, so it may be a read error. The chain recombines TRBV11-2 with TRBJ1-6; D may be TRBD1 (5 bases). The CDR3 runs 17 residues. Germline CDR1 SGHAT, CDR2 FQNNGV. As DNA, the CDR3 is TGTGCCAGCAGCTTAGTATTCGGCAGGGTCTATGATTCACCCCTCCACTTT. This gives the protein CASSLVFGRVYDSPLHF.

There are many counts of this clonotype. The CDR3 reads CASSGEANYGYTF. The CDR3 DNA reads TGTGCCAGCAGCGGAGAAGCTAACTATGGCTACACCTTC. The V gene is TRBV7-2, the J gene TRBJ1-2; D call uncertain. Germline CDR1 SGHTA, CDR2 FQGNSA. The CDR3 covers 13 residues. The V and J ends lost 5 bases and 0 bases respectively, with 7 bases between them.

This chain joins TRBV20-1 and TRBJ2-7; D may be TRBD1 (5 bases). This CDR3 is built from 14 residues. Germline loops: CDR1 DFQATT, CDR2 SNEGSKA (reference sequence). Trimming removed 3 bases from V and 1 base from J, with 13 bases in between. DNA for the CDR3: TGCAGTGCTAGGGAAAACAGGATTTCCTACGAGCAGTACGTC. Encoded protein: CSARENRISYEQYV.

Concerning this clonotype: A clone one base away is much larger, so this may be a read error. The V gene is TRBV28, the J gene TRBJ1-5; no definite D call. Per germline, CDR1 MDHEN and CDR2 SYDVKM. This CDR3 is 16 amino acids long. As DNA, the CDR3 is TGTGCCAACAGTTTATTTGGCCGGTTTAGCAATCAGCCCCAGCATTTT. The encoded protein is CANSLFGRFSNQPQHF.

There are a few counts of this clonotype. This chain uses TRBV29-1 with TRBJ2-3, with D possibly TRBD1 on 6 matching bases. V lost 2 bases and J lost 8, with 14 bases in between. The CDR3 consists of 13 residues. CDR1 is SQVTM, CDR2 ANQGSEA, per germline. The CDR3: CSVERQGQITQYF. The CDR3 DNA reads TGCAGCGTTGAACGGCAGGGGCAGATTACGCAGTATTTT.

V usage is TRBV24-1 and J usage is TRBJ2-7; 7 bases agree with TRBD1. CDR3 length: 14 residues. The V gene's germline CDR1 is KGHDR and CDR2 SFDVKD. V was pared by 3 bases and J by 3 bases, with 4 bases of the junction left unmatched. CDR3 sequence (DNA): TGTGCCACCAGTGATAGACAGGGAATCTACGAGCAGTACTTC. This translates into CATSDRQGIYEQYF.

This clonotype was found many times. The J gene is TRBJ2-3, the V gene TRBV7-6; TRBD2 matches 10 bases. The CDR3 runs 15 residues. Losses at the gene ends were 5 bases for V and 2 bases for J; bases not matched to a gene: 4. Germline values: CDR1 SGHVS, CDR2 FNYEAQ. The CDR3 sequence is CASSKLAGTTDTQYF. In nucleotides, the CDR3 is TGTGCCAGCAGCAAACTAGCGGGGACCACAGATACGCAGTATTTT.

This clonotype has a count of ten or more. This sequence joins TRBV7-2 and TRBJ2-7; no clear D. CDR1 and CDR2 (germline): SGHTA, FQGNSA. The CDR3 covers 14 residues. V lost 1 base to trimming and J lost 3 bases, with 10 bases between them. The CDR3 here is CASSLDSQYYEQYV. DNA of the CDR3: TGTGCCAGCAGCTTAGACAGTCAATACTACGAGCAGTACGTC.

A few counts support this clonotype. The chain links TRBV12-3 or TRBV12-4 to TRBJ2-1; tentatively, D is TRBD1 or TRBD2 (5 bases each). V was clipped by 3 bases and J by 3 bases, with 12 bases between them. This CDR3 has 15 residues. The CDR3 sequence: CASSFGTELYNEQFF. CDR3 DNA: TGTGCCAGCAGTTTTGGGACGGAACTCTACAATGAGCAGTTCTTC.

This clonotype has a count of ten or more. The gene calls are TRBV6-2 or TRBV6-3 and TRBJ2-1; D may correspond to TRBD1 or TRBD2 (5 bases each). Between the trimmed V and J ends, which lost 6 bases and 4 bases, there was a span of 13 bases. The length of the CDR3 is 14 residues. The germline V gene has CDR1 MNHEY and CDR2 SVGEGT. CDR3 loop: CASSRDLPYNEQFF. The CDR3 coding sequence is TGTGCCAGCAGCCGGGACCTCCCATACAATGAGCAGTTCTTC.